These T cell receptor beta chains were read from a single sample in a study of blood T cell repertoires in COVID-19. TCRdb keeps only in-frame clones here, not all; method: immunoSEQ multiplex PCR. The sample gives approximately 250,000 clones, approximately 81% of which show up once; around 0.96% is in the top ten. Sequencing input: peripheral blood. The receptors originated from a man aged 35 to 55 with acute or convalescent COVID-19. The CDR3 runs from the conserved cysteine through the conserved F or W. Fields, in order: D gene, V gene, J gene, clone size, CDR3 protein, CDR3 DNA. The D gene is left open where the match is weak. Size is omitted from some rows. Given values are once, few, many or a class for expanded clones.

TRBD2,TRBV15,TRBJ2-2,.,CATSRKLAGGQTGELFF,TGTGCCACCAGCAGAAAACTAGCGGGGGGACAGACCGGGGAGCTGTTTTTT
.,TRBV2,TRBJ2-7,.,CASSSTGMGAYEQYF,TGTGCCAGCAGTTCAACAGGGATGGGGGCCTACGAGCAGTACTTC
.,TRBV10-3,TRBJ2-1,.,CAISETNEQFF,TGTGCCATCAGTGAGACTAATGAGCAGTTCTTC
.,TRBV30,TRBJ2-2,.,CAWSRRDTGELFF,TGTGCCTGGAGTAGGAGGGACACCGGGGAGCTGTTTTTT
.,TRBV6-2/TRBV6-3,TRBJ1-5,.,CASSYEGIQPQHF,TGTGCCAGCAGTTATGAGGGTATTCAGCCCCAGCATTTT
.,TRBV28,TRBJ2-7,.,CASSPPKRAHEQYF,TGTGCCAGCAGCCCCCCTAAGAGGGCCCACGAGCAGTACTTC
.,TRBV12-3/TRBV12-4,TRBJ1-2,.,CASSPTGSDGYTF,TGTGCCAGCAGCCCAACCGGGTCGGATGGCTACACCTTC
.,TRBV15,TRBJ1-1,.,CATSRQENTEAFF,TGTGCCACCAGCAGACAGGAGAACACTGAAGCTTTCTTT
TRBD2,TRBV7-9,TRBJ2-5,.,CASSRSGGRQETQYF,TGTGCCAGCAGCCGTTCGGGGGGTAGGCAAGAGACCCAGTACTTC
.,TRBV2,TRBJ2-7,.,CASSEGETGELYEQYF,TGTGCCAGCAGTGAAGGGGAAACAGGCGAGCTCTACGAGCAGTACTTC
.,TRBV6-4,TRBJ1-1,once,CASSDSIGETFF,TGTGCCAGCAGTGACTCGATAGGGGAAACTTTCTTT
.,TRBV2,TRBJ1-3,.,CASRVELGNTIYF,TGTGCCAGCAGGGTGGAGTTAGGAAACACCATATATTTT
.,TRBV4-2,TRBJ1-2,few,CASSPVGPNYGYTF,TGTGCCAGCAGCCCAGTGGGGCCTAACTATGGCTACACCTTC
TRBD1,TRBV6-5,TRBJ2-7,once,CASSGTAPSYEQYF,TGTGCCAGCAGCGGGACAGCACCATCCTACGAGCAGTACTTC
.,TRBV20-1,TRBJ2-5,.,CSAGARETQYF,TGCAGTGCTGGCGCCAGGGAGACCCAGTACTTC
TRBD2,TRBV7-2,TRBJ2-1,few,CASSGKRGGLNEQFF,TGTGCCAGCAGCGGCAAGCGGGGGGGCCTTAATGAGCAGTTCTTC
TRBD1,TRBV5-1,TRBJ2-3,.,CASSSRTGTDTQYF,TGCGCCAGCAGCTCCAGGACAGGGACAGATACGCAGTATTTT
TRBD2,TRBV30,TRBJ2-5,.,CAWSLAGRPGETQYF,TGTGCCTGGAGTTTAGCGGGGCGCCCCGGTGAGACCCAGTACTTC
TRBD1,TRBV10-2,TRBJ1-2,.,CASSRDSYGYTF,TGCGCCAGCAGCCGGGACAGCTATGGCTACACCTTC
TRBD1,TRBV29-1,TRBJ1-2,once,CSVVKTGQLYGYTF,TGCAGCGTTGTTAAAACGGGACAGCTTTATGGCTACACCTTC
.,TRBV6-2/TRBV6-3,TRBJ1-2,.,CASSRPVNYGYTF,TGTGCCAGCAGTCGCCCAGTCAACTATGGCTACACCTTC
.,TRBV6-5,TRBJ1-4,.,CASTGHNRGEKLFF,TGTGCCAGCACTGGACACAACCGCGGTGAAAAACTGTTTTTT
TRBD1,TRBV19,TRBJ2-2,.,CASNHPRDRSNTGELFF,TGTGCCAGTAACCACCCCCGGGACAGATCTAACACCGGGGAGCTGTTTTTT
.,TRBV6-5,TRBJ1-1,.,CANSWGRNTEAFF,TGTGCCAATTCATGGGGCAGGAACACTGAAGCTTTCTTT
.,TRBV5-6,TRBJ1-6,.,CASSLDGRINSPLHF,TGTGCCAGCAGCTTGGATGGCAGGATTAACTCACCCCTCCACTTT
.,TRBV6-6,TRBJ1-5,.,CASSSDWDQPQHF,TGTGCCAGCAGTTCTGACTGGGATCAGCCCCAGCATTTT
.,TRBV27,TRBJ1-3,few,CASSFTGSGNTIYF,TGTGCCAGCAGTTTCACAGGGAGTGGAAACACCATATATTTT
TRBD1,TRBV7-2,TRBJ1-5,.,CASSLDRGPNQPQHF,TGTGCCAGCAGCTTGGACAGGGGGCCAAATCAGCCCCAGCATTTT
TRBD2,TRBV5-4,TRBJ2-5,.,CASSPPTSGGSRGQTQYF,TGTGCCAGCAGCCCACCGACTAGCGGGGGGTCCCGGGGACAGACCCAGTACTTC
.,TRBV5-1,TRBJ1-4,.,CASSLSGGSSATNEKLFF,TGCGCCAGCAGCTTGTCGGGGGGTTCTTCGGCTACTAATGAAAAACTGTTTTTT
.,TRBV2,TRBJ2-3,.,CASSEAPPGGITDTQYF,TGTGCCAGCAGTGAAGCCCCCCCGGGTGGCATTACAGATACGCAGTATTTT
TRBD1,TRBV9,TRBJ1-6,.,CASSGPGQGVFNSPLHF,TGTGCCAGCAGCGGCCCGGGACAGGGGGTATTTAATTCACCCCTCCACTTT
TRBD1,TRBV19,TRBJ2-2,.,CASSPRWGQGASGELFF,TGTGCCAGTAGTCCCCGCTGGGGACAGGGGGCTTCTGGGGAGCTGTTTTTT
TRBD2,TRBV19,TRBJ2-3,.,CASSFRGLASGTDTQYF,TGTGCCAGTAGCTTTCGAGGACTAGCCTCGGGCACAGATACGCAGTATTTT
.,TRBV28,TRBJ1-5,.,CASSRQTQPQHF,TGTGCCAGCAGCCGACAGACTCAGCCCCAGCATTTT
TRBD2,TRBV30,TRBJ2-3,.,CAWTRGDRPDTQYF,TGTGCCTGGACACGGGGGGACCGCCCAGATACGCAGTATTTT
.,TRBV7-9,TRBJ2-7,.,CASSTRSSYEQYF,TGTGCCAGCAGCACCAGGTCCTCCTACGAGCAGTACTTC
TRBD1,TRBV3-1/TRBV3-2,TRBJ1-3,few,CASSRSTGGGGNTIYF,TGTGCCAGCAGCCGAAGTACAGGGGGTGGTGGAAACACCATATATTTT
TRBD2,TRBV7-3,TRBJ2-2,once,CASSSRGGANTGELFF,TGTGCCAGCAGCTCCCGCGGGGGGGCGAACACCGGGGAGCTGTTTTTT
.,TRBV3-1/TRBV3-2,TRBJ2-2,.,CASSQDIIRDTVGELFF,TGTGCCAGCAGCCAAGATATCATAAGAGATACGGTCGGGGAGCTGTTTTTT
.,TRBV5-1,TRBJ2-3,.,CASGDRSTDTQYF,TGCGCCAGCGGTGACAGGAGCACAGATACGCAGTATTTT
.,TRBV4-1,TRBJ1-2,few,CASSLTGFNYGYTF,TGCGCCAGCAGCCTAACAGGGTTCAACTATGGCTACACCTTC
.,TRBV11-3,TRBJ2-3,once,CASSLGKGGTDTQYF,TGTGCCAGCAGCTTAGGCAAGGGGGGCACAGATACGCAGTATTTT
.,TRBV9,TRBJ1-2,.,CASSDRASYGYTF,TGTGCCAGCAGCGACAGGGCTTCCTACGGCTACACCTTC
.,TRBV5-5,TRBJ2-7,.,CASSLSLTDSYEQYF,TGTGCCAGCAGCTTATCCCTGACAGATTCCTACGAGCAGTACTTC